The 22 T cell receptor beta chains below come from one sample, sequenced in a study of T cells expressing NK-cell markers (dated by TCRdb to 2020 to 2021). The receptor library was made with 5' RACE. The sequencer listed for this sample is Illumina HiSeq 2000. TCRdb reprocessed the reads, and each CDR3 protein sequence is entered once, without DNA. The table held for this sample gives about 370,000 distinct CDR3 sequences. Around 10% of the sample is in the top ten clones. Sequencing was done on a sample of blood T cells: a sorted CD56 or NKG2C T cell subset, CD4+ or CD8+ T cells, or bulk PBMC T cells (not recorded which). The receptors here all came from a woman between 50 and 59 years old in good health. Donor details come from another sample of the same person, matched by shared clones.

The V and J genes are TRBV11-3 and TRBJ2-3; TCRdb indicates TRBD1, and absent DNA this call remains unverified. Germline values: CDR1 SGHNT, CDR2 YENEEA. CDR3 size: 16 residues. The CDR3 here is CASSWGDRVSTDTQYF.

This CDR3 is CASSPVRATADTQYF. The rearrangement uses TRBV12-3 or TRBV12-4 and TRBJ2-3; the TCRdb call, TRBD2, lacks DNA for checking. This CDR3 region has 15 residues.

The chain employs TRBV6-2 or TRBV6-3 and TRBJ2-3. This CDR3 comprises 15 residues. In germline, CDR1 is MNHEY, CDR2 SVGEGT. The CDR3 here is CASSQTTIRTDTQYF.

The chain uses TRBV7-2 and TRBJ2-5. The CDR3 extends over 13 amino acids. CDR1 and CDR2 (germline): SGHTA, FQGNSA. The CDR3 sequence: CASSQYGMETQYF.

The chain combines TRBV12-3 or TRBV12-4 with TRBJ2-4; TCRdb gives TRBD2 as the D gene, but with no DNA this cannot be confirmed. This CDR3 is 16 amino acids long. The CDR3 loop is CASSLALAGAGDIQYF.

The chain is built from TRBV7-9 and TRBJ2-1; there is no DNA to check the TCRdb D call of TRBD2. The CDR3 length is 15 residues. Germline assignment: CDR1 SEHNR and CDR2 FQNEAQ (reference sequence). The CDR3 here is CASSLDRAGVDEQFF.

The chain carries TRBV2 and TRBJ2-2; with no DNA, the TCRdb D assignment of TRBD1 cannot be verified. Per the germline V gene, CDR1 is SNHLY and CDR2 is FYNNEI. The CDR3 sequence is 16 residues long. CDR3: CASSLQGLSRAGELFF.

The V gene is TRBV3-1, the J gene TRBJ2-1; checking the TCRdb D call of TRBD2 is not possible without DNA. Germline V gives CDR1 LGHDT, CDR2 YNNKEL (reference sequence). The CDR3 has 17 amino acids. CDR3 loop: CASSQEKGLAGLNEQFF.

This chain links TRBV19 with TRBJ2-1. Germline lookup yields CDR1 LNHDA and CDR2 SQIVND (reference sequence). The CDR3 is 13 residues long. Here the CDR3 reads CASSITIRLEQFF.

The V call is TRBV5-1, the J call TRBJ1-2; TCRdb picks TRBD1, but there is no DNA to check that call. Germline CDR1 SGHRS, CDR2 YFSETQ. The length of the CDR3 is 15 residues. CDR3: CASSLQPGQIDGYTF.

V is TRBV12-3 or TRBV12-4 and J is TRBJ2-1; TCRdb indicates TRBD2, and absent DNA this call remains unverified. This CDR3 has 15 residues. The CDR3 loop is CASTSGLIRDNEQFF.

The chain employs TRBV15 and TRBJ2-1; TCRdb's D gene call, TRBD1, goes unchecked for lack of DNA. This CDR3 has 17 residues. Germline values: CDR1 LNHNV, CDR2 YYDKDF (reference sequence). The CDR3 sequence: CATRPPFRQGLSKQWFF.

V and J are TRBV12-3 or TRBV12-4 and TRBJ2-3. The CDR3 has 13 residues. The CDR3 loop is CAIHITSTDTQYF.

The CDR3 sequence is CASSLQGDEQYF. The J gene is TRBJ2-7, the V gene TRBV10-2; TCRdb designates TRBD1, a call that cannot be tested without DNA. Germline values: CDR1 WSHSY, CDR2 SAAADI. This CDR3 comprises 12 residues.

CDR3 protein: CATSRHVFGYQETQYF. This rearrangement joins TRBV15 to TRBJ2-5. This CDR3 spans 16 amino acids. Germline loops: CDR1 LNHNV, CDR2 YYDKDF (reference sequence).

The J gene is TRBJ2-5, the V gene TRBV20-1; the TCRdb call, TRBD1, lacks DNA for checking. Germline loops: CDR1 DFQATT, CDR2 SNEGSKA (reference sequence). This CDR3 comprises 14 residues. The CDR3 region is CSAGPGTKQETQYF.

The CDR3: CASSYSQTSGTDTQYF. The chain is built from TRBV6-5 and TRBJ2-3; TCRdb's D call of TRBD2 is untestable without DNA. The V gene's germline CDR1 is MNHEY and CDR2 SVGAGI. The CDR3 loop spans 16 amino acids.

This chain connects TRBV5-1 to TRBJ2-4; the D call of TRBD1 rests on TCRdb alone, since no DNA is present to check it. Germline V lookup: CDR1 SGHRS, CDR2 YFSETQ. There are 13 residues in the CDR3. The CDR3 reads CASSLEGLGIQYF.

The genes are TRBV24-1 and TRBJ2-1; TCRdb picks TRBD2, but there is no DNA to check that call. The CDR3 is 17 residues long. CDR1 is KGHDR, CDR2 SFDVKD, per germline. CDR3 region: CATSARGLSSSYNEQFF.

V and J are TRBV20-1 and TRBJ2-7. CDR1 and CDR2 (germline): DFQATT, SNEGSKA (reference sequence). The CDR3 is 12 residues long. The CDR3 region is CSASYSSYEQYF.

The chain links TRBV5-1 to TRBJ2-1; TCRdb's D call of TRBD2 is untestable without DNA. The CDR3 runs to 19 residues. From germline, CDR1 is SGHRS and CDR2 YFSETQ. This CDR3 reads CASSSGLAGRTYAPNEQFF.

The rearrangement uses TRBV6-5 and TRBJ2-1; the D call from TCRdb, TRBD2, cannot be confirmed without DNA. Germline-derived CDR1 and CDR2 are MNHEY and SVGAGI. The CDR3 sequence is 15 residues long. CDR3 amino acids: CASSYRQGGSDEQFF.